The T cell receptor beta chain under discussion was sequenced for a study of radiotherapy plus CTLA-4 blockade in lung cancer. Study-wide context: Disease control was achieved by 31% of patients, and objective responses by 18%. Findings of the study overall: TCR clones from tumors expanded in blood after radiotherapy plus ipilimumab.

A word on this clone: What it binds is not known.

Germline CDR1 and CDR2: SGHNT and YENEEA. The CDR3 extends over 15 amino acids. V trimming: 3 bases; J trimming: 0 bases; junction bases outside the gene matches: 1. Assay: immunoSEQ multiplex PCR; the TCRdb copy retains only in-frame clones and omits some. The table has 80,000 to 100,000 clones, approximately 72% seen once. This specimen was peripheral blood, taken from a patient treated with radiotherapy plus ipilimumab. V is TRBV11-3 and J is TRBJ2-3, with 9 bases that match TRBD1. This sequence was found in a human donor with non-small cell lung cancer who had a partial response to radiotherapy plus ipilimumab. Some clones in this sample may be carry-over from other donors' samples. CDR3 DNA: TGTGCCAGCAGCTTGGGACAGGGAAGCACAGATACGCAGTATTTT. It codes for CASSLGQGSTDTQYF. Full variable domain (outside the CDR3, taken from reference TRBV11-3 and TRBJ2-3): EAGVVQSPRYKIIEKKQPVAFWCNPISGHNTLYWYLQNLGQGPELLIRYENEEAVDDSQLPKDRFSAERLKGVDSTLKIQPAELGDSAVYLCASSLGQGSTDTQYFGPGTRLTVL.